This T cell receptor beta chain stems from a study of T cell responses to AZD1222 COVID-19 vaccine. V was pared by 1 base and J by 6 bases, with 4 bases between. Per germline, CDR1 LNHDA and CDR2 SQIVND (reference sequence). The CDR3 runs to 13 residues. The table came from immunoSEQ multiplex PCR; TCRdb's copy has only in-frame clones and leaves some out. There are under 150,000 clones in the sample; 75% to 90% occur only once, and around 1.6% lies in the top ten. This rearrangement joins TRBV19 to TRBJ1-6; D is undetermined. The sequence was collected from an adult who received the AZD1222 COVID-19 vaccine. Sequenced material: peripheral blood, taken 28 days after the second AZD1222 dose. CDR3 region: CASSIGSNSPLHF. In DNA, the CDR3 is TGTGCCAGTAGTATAGGCTCTAATTCACCCCTCCACTTT. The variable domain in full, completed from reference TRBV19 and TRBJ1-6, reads DGGITQSPKYLFRKEGQNVTLSCEQNLNHDAMYWYRQDPGQGLRLIYYSQIVNDFQKGDIAEGYSVSREKKESFPLTVTSAQKNPTAFYLCASSIGSNSPLHFGNGTRLTVT.